This entry concerns a single T cell receptor (beta chain). Its cognate antigen is unknown. Donors had nominal health at sampling but likely had unrecorded immune exposures. The data stem from a study of cytomegalovirus exposure and HLA in healthy donors. Findings and limits, study-wide: Available immune exposure information covered CMV serostatus only.

The CDR3 is 12 residues long. Trimming stripped 3 bases from V and 12 bases from J, with 12 bases between. Per the germline V gene, CDR1 is MDHEN and CDR2 is SYDVKM. The PCR had 60 Vbeta and 13 Jbeta primers. Clones were sequenced by immunoSEQ multiplex PCR, and TCRdb holds only the in-frame ones, with some missing. The sample carries about 160,000 clones, about 72% recorded once. V usage is TRBV28 and J usage is TRBJ2-1, with D possibly being TRBD1 (5 bases). What was sequenced was PBMCs. The receptor's source is a male donor in good health and CMV-seronegative. The CDR3 region has the DNA TGTGCCAGCAGTTTTCAGGGAATGGGGCAGTTCTTC. Protein sequence: CASSFQGMGQFF.